This entry lists 14 T cell receptor beta chains sequenced from one sample in a study of blood T cell repertoires in COVID-19 (dated by TCRdb to 2018 to 2020). Libraries were prepared through the immunoSEQ multiplex PCR assay. TCRdb holds this immuneACCESS table with in-frame rearrangements only. Some clones are missing; in checked studies, unresolved V genes explain under half, and the rest has no known cause. The sample table contains about 150,000 clones; only one count was recorded for about 86% of them. Roughly 18% of the sample comes from the top ten. The sequenced sample consisted of peripheral blood. The receptors originated from a woman between 65 and 79 years old who had recovered from COVID-19.

The CDR3 region is CASTTPSSGGRNTIYF. DNA of the CDR3: TGTGCCAGCACCACTCCCTCCTCTGGCGGTAGAAACACCATATATTTT. The chain combines TRBV28 with TRBJ1-3; D unclear. The V end lost 7 bases, the J end lost 5 bases, and 21 bases lay between the germline ends. CDR1 is MDHEN, CDR2 SYDVKM, per germline. The CDR3 contains 16 residues.

The chain couples TRBV4-2 to TRBJ2-7, with 9 bases matching TRBD2. This CDR3 contains 18 residues. The germline V gene encodes CDR1 LGHNA and CDR2 YNFKEQ. The V and J ends lost 1 base and 3 bases, in that order; junction bases with no gene match: 13. In DNA form, the CDR3 reads TGTGCCAGCAGCCAAGTTGGTGCAGCGGGAGGACCTTACTACGAGCAGTACTTC. Its protein product is CASSQVGAAGGPYYEQYF.

This sequence joins TRBV28 and TRBJ1-1; no clear D. The CDR3 spans 16 residues. The germline V gene encodes CDR1 MDHEN and CDR2 SYDVKM. Trimming shortened V by 4 bases and J by 0 bases, and 15 bases separated the two germline ends. As DNA, the CDR3 is TGTGCCAGCAGTTCCGTCCCAGGCAGCATGAACACTGAAGCTTTCTTT. As protein: CASSSVPGSMNTEAFF.

This chain links TRBV6-6 with TRBJ2-5; perhaps TRBD2 as D (6 bases). V was trimmed by 2 bases and J by 5 bases, leaving 9 bases between them. The CDR3 is 13 residues long. Germline CDR1 reads MNHNY; CDR2 reads SVGAGI (reference sequence). The CDR3 is CASSYGGGETQYF. In DNA form, the CDR3 reads TGTGCCAGCAGTTACGGTGGGGGGGAGACCCAGTACTTC.

This clone was seen only a few times. The CDR3 DNA reads as TGTGCCAGCACCCTACTAGGGGATACGCAGTATTTT. Protein product: CASTLLGDTQYF. V is TRBV7-2 and J is TRBJ2-3, with a possible D match to TRBD2 (5 bases). The germline V and J ends were trimmed by 7 bases and 6 bases, with 11 bases remaining between them. CDR1 is SGHTA and CDR2 is FQGNSA in the germline V gene. The CDR3 has 12 residues. The entire variable domain, with the rest obtained from reference TRBV7-2 and TRBJ2-3, is as follows: GAGVSQSPSNKVTEKGKDVELRCDPISGHTALYWYRQSLGQGLEFLIYFQGNSAPDKSGLPSDRFSAERTGGSVSTLTIQRTQQEDSAVYLCASTLLGDTQYFGPGTRLTVL.

V gene TRBV14 combines with J gene TRBJ1-1; the D is unclear. Trimming shortened V by 6 bases and J by 0 bases, and 8 bases separated the two germline ends. The CDR3 is 13 residues long. Germline V gene sequence: CDR1 SGHDN, CDR2 FVKESK. CDR3 sequence reads: CASSVHMNTEAFF. The CDR3 DNA is TGTGCCAGCAGTGTACATATGAACACTGAAGCTTTCTTT.

This chain links TRBV5-4 with TRBJ2-5; D is undetermined. The CDR3 covers 13 residues. Germline CDR1 and CDR2: SGHNT and YYREEE (reference sequence). Trimming removed 1 base from V and 5 bases from J, with 9 bases in between. CDR3 sequence reads: CASSLTPRETQYF. The CDR3 nucleotides read TGTGCCAGCAGCTTGACCCCTAGGGAGACCCAGTACTTC.

The chain employs TRBV18 and TRBJ2-7, with 10 bases that match TRBD1. Germline loops: CDR1 KGHSH, CDR2 LQKENI. Trimming cost V 4 bases and J 0 bases; bases outside gene matches: 6. CDR3 length: 16 residues. DNA for the CDR3: TGTGCCAGCTCACTGGGGACAGGGGCCCTCTCCTACGAGCAGTACTTC. Translation gives CASSLGTGALSYEQYF.

The chain joins TRBV7-2 to TRBJ2-1, with 8 bases identical to TRBD2. The CDR3 loop spans 15 amino acids. After removal of 6 bases from V and 6 bases from J, the junction contained 10 bases not matched to a gene. Germline-derived CDR1 and CDR2 are SGHTA and FQGNSA. The DNA for the CDR3 is TGTGCCAGCAGTTCCAGCGGGGGTTGGGTCAATGAGCAGTTCTTC. It codes for CASSSSGGWVNEQFF.

This clone was counted a single time. This chain joins TRBV5-1 and TRBJ2-2, with 9 bases lining up with TRBD1. V trimming: 4 bases; J trimming: 5 bases; junction bases outside the gene matches: 12. Per the germline V gene, CDR1 is SGHRS and CDR2 is YFSETQ. CDR3 size: 17 residues. CDR3 DNA: TGCGCCAGCAGCACCGGAAAGACAGGGGGATGGACCGGGGAGCTGTTTTTT. The encoded protein is CASSTGKTGGWTGELFF.

The V and J genes are TRBV28 and TRBJ2-7, with a weak D call TRBD1 (7 bases). This CDR3 has 16 residues. V was trimmed by 2 bases and J by 7 bases, leaving 21 bases between them. The germline V gene has CDR1 MDHEN and CDR2 SYDVKM. Written as DNA, the CDR3 is TGTGCCAGCAGTTTAAGGGCGGGACAGAGCCCAGGGGAGCAGTACTTC. It codes for CASSLRAGQSPGEQYF. Looking up the rest from reference TRBV28 and TRBJ2-7 gives the full variable domain: DVKVTQSSRYLVKRTGEKVFLECVQDMDHENMFWYRQDPGLGLRLIYFSYDVKMKEKGDIPEGYSVSREKKERFSLILESASTNQTSMYLCASSLRAGQSPGEQYFGPGTRLTVT.

About this clone itself: This sample also contains other DNA sequences that code for the same CDR3. The V call is TRBV5-1, the J call TRBJ2-5; D unclear. Germline V lookup: CDR1 SGHRS, CDR2 YFSETQ. V lost 4 bases, J lost 0 bases, and 4 bases lay in between. This CDR3 has 12 amino acids. CDR3 sequence: CASSPDQETQYF. DNA of the CDR3: TGCGCCAGCAGCCCCGACCAAGAGACCCAGTACTTC. Filled out from reference TRBV5-1 and TRBJ2-5, the complete variable domain reads KAGVTQTPRYLIKTRGQQVTLSCSPISGHRSVSWYQQTPGQGLQFLFEYFSETQRNKGNFPGRFSGRQFSNSRSEMNVSTLELGDSALYLCASSPDQETQYFGPGTRLLVL.

This sequence joins TRBV5-4 and TRBJ2-7, with D possibly matching TRBD2 (5 bases). Germline V gene sequence: CDR1 SGHNT, CDR2 YYREEE (reference sequence). CDR3 length equals 13 residues. Trimming stripped 3 bases from V and 2 bases from J, with 9 bases between. The CDR3 spells CASSSGSPYEQYF. The CDR3 nucleotides are TGTGCCAGCAGCTCGGGGAGCCCCTACGAGCAGTACTTC.

This clone came up a few times. In nucleotides, the CDR3 is TGTGCCAGCAGCCAATTCGAGGACAGTTGGTTCTTC. Its protein product is CASSQFEDSWFF. This chain joins TRBV3-1 (or the pseudogene TRBV3-2) and TRBJ2-1; TRBD1 is a possible D gene (6 bases). The CDR3 is 12 amino acids. The ends were cut back, 2 bases at V and 15 bases at J, with 14 bases in the middle. Germline lookup yields CDR1 LGHDT and CDR2 YNNKEL (reference sequence).